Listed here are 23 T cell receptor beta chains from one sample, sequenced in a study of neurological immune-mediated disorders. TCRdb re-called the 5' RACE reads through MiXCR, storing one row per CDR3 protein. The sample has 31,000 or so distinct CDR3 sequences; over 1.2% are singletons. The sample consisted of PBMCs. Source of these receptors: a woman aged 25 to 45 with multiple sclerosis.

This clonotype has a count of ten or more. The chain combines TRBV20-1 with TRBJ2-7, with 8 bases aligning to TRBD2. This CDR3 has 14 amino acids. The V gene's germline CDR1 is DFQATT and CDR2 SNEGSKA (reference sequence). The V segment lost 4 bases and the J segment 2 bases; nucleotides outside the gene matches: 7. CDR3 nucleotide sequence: TGCAGTGCTATCGGGCTAGCGGGTACCTACGAGCAGTACTTC. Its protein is CSAIGLAGTYEQYF.

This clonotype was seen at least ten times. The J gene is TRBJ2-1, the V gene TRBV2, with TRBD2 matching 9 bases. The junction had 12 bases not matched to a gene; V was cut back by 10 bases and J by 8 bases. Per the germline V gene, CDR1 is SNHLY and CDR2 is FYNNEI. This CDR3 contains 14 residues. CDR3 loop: CAIAGRGGPHEQFF. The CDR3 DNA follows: TGTGCCATCGCAGGGCGGGGGGGGCCACATGAGCAGTTCTTC.

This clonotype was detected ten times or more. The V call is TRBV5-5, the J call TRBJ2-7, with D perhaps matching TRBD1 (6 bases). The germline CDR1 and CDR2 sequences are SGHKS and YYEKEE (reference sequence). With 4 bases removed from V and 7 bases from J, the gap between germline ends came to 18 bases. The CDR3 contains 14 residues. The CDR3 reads CASSTGPLGAEQYF. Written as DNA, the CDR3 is TGTGCCAGCAGCACCGGGCCACTGGGGGCAGAGCAGTACTTC.

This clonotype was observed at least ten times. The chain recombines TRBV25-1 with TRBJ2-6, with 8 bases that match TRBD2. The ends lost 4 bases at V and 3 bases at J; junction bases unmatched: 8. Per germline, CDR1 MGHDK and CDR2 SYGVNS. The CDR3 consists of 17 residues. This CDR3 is CASSVYGGGSGANVLTF. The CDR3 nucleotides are TGTGCCAGCAGTGTATATGGCGGGGGGAGTGGGGCCAACGTCCTGACTTTC. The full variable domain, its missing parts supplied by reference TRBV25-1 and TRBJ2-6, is EADIYQTPRYLVIGTGKKITLECSQTMGHDKMYWYQQDPGMELHLIHYSYGVNSTEKGDLSSESTVSRIRTEHFPLTLESARPSHTSQYLCASSVYGGGSGANVLTFGAGSRLTVL.

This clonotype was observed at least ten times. The CDR3 DNA sequence: TGTGCCAGCTCACCAAAGGGTGTGGGAGAGCAGTACTTC. This translates into CASSPKGVGEQYF. The chain employs TRBV18 and TRBJ2-7; D remains ambiguous. V dropped 2 bases and J dropped 7 bases, with 12 bases sitting between them. The CDR3 has 13 amino acids. Germline CDR1 and CDR2: KGHSH and LQKENI.

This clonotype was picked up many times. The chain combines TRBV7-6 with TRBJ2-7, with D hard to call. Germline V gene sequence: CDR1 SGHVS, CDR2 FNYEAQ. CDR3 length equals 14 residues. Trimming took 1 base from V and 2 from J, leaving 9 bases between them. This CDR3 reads CASSLDAQTYEQYF. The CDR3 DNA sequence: TGTGCCAGCAGCTTAGACGCCCAGACCTACGAGCAGTACTTC.

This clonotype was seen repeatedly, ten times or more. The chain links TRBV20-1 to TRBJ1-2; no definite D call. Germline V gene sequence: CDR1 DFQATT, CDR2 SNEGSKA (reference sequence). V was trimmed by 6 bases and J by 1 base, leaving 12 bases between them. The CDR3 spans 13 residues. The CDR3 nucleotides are TGCAGTGCAAGCCATCCGAGTAACTATGGCTACACCTTC. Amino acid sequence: CSASHPSNYGYTF.

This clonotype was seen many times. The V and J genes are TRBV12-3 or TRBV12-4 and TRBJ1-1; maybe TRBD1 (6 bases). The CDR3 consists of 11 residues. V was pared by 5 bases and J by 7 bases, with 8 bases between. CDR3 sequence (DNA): TGTGCCAGCAGTATACAGGGTGAAGCTTTCTTT. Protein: CASSIQGEAFF.

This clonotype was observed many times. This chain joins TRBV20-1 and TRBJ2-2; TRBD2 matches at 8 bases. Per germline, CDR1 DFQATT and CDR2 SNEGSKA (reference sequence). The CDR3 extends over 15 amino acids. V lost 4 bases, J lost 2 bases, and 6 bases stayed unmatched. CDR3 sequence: CSANGGGYNTGELFF. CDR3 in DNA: TGCAGTGCTAATGGCGGGGGGTATAACACCGGGGAGCTGTTTTTT.

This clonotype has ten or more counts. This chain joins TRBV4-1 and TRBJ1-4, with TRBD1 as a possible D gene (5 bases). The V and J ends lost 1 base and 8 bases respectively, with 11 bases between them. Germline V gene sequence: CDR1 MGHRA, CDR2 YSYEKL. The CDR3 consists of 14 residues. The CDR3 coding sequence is TGCGCCAGCAGCCAAGCCCAGGGCTACGAAAAACTGTTTTTT. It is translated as CASSQAQGYEKLFF.

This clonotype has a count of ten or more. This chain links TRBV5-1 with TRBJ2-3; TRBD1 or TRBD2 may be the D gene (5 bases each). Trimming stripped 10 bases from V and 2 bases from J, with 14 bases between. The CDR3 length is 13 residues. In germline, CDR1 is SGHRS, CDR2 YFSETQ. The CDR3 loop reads CASCRGHTDTQYF. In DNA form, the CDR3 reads TGCGCCTCGTGCCGGGGCCACACAGATACGCAGTATTTT.

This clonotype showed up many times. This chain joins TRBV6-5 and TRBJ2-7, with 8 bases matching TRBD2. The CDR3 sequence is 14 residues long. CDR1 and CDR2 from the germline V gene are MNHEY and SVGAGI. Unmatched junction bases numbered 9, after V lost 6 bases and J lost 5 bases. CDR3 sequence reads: CASSPRVAGNEQYF. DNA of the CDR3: TGTGCCAGCAGCCCCCGGGTAGCGGGGAACGAGCAGTACTTC.

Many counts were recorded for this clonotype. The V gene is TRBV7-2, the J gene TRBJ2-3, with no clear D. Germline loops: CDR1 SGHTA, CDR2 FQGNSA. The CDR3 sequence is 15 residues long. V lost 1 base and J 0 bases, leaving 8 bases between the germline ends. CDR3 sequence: CASSLEVLSTDTQYF. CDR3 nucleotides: TGTGCCAGCAGCTTAGAGGTCCTTAGCACAGATACGCAGTATTTT.

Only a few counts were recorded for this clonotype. CDR3 sequence (DNA): TGTGCCAGCAGCCAAGGTACCCTGAACTACGAGCAGTACTTC. It encodes CASSQGTLNYEQYF. The gene calls are TRBV4-2 and TRBJ2-7; D unresolved. Germline V gene lookup returns CDR1 LGHNA and CDR2 YNFKEQ. V dropped 1 base and J dropped 3 bases, with 10 bases sitting between them. This CDR3 contains 14 residues.

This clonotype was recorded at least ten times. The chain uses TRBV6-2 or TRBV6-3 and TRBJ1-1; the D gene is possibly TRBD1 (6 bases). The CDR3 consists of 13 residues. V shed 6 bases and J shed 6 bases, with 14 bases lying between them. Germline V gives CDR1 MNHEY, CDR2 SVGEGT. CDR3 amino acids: CASSYRELAEAFF. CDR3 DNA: TGTGCCAGCAGCTACAGGGAGTTGGCTGAAGCTTTCTTT.

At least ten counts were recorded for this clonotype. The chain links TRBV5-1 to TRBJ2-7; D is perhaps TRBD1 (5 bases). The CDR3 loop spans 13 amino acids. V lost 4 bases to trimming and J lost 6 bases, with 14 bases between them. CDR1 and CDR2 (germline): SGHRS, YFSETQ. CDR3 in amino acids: CASSIVPGIEQYF. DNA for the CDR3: TGCGCCAGCAGCATCGTACCAGGGATCGAGCAGTACTTC. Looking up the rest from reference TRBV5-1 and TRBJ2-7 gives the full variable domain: KAGVTQTPRYLIKTRGQQVTLSCSPISGHRSVSWYQQTPGQGLQFLFEYFSETQRNKGNFPGRFSGRQFSNSRSEMNVSTLELGDSALYLCASSIVPGIEQYFGPGTRLTVT.

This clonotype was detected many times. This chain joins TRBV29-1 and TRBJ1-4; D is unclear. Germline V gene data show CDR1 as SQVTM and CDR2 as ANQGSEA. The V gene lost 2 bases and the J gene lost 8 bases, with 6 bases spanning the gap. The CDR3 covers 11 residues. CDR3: CSVEIGEKLFF. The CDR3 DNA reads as TGCAGCGTTGAAATAGGGGAAAAACTGTTTTTT.

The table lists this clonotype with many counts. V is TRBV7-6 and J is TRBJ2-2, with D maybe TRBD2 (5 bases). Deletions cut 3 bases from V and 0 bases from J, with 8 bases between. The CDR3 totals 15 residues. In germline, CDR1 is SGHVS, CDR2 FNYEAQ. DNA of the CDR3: TGTGCCAGCAGCTTGCAGCGGTCGAACACCGGGGAGCTGTTTTTT. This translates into CASSLQRSNTGELFF.

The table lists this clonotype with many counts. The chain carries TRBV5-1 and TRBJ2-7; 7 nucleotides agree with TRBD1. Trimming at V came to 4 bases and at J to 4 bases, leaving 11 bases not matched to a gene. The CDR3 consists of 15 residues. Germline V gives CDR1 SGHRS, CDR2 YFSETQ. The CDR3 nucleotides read TGCGCCAGCAGCATCCCCCGGGACAGCAATTACGAGCAGTACTTC. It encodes CASSIPRDSNYEQYF.

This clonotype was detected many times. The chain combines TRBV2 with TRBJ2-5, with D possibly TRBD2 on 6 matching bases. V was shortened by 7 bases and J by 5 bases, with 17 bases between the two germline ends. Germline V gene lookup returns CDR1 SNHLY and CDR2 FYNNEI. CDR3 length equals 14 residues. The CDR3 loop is CASKDSGSRETQYF. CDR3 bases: TGTGCCAGCAAAGACTCCGGGAGTCGGGAGACCCAGTACTTC. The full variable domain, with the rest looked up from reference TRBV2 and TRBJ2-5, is EPEVTQTPSHQVTQMGQEVILRCVPISNHLYFYWYRQILGQKVEFLVSFYNNEISEKSEIFDDQFSVERPDGSNFTLKIRSTKLEDSAMYFCASKDSGSRETQYFGPGTRLLVL.

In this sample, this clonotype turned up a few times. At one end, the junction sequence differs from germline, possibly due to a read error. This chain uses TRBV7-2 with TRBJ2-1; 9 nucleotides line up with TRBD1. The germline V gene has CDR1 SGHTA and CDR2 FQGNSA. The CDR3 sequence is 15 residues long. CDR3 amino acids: CANSWTGTGFNEQFF. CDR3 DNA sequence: TGTGCCAACAGCTGGACCGGGACAGGGTTCAATGAGCAGTTCTTC.

The CDR3 region is CASSLNQAGTDTQYF. In nucleotides, the CDR3 is TGTGCCAGCAGCTTAAACCAGGCAGGCACAGATACGCAGTATTTT. The V call is TRBV7-3, the J call TRBJ2-3; D uncertain. This CDR3 region has 15 residues. CDR1 and CDR2 (germline): SGHTA, FQGTGA. Trimming shortened V by 1 base and J by 1 base, and 9 bases separated the two germline ends.

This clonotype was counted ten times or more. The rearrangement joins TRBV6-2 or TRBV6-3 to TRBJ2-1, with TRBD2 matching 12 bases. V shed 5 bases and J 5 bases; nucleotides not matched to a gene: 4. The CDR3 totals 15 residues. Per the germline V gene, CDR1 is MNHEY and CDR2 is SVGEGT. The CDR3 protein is CASSPSGGVNNEQFF. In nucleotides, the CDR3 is TGTGCCAGCAGTCCTAGCGGGGGGGTTAACAATGAGCAGTTCTTC.